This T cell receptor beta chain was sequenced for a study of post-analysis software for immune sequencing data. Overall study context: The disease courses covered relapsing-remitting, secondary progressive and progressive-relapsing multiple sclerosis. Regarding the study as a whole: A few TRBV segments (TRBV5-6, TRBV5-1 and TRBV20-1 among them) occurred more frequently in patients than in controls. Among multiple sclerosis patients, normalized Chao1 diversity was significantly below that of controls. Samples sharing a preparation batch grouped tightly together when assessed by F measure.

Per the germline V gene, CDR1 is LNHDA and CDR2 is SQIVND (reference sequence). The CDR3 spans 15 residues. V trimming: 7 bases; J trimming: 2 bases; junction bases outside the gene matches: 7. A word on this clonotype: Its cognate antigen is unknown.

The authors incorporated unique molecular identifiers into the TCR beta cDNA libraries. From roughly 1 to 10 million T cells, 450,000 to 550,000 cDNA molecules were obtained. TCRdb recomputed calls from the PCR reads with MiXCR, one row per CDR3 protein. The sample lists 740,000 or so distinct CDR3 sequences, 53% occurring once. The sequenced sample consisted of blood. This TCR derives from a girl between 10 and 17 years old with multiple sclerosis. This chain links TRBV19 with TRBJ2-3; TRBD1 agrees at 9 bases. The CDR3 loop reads CASINGQGNTDTQYF. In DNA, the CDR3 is TGTGCCAGTATCAACGGACAGGGGAACACAGATACGCAGTATTTT.